This TCR beta chain emerged from a study of T cells after yellow fever vaccination (dated by TCRdb to about 2019). Regarding the research as a whole: The SMART-Seq v4 Ultra Low Input RNA kit was used to prepare libraries from fractions with low cell numbers. Bulk TCR alpha and beta repertoires were sequenced longitudinally to track T-cell clones before and after primary and booster YFV17D yellow fever vaccination. Two healthy male donors, one aged 18 to 29 and one aged 30 to 39 years, were included in the cohort. Blood was drawn at multiple timepoints before and after primary and secondary immunization, with bulk PBMC replicates and cell subsets isolated.

TCR cDNA was made using 5'RACE template switching, a step that added a universal primer site and unique molecular identifiers. Priming for cDNA synthesis came from both the TCR alpha and TCR beta constant segments. Library amplification used two PCR steps, and the second PCR step added sample barcodes and sequencing adapters. Sequencing of the libraries was done on either Illumina HiSeq 2500 (2x100 bp) or NovaSeq (2x150 bp). As for the original processing: Reads were demultiplexed and collapsed into UMI consensus sequences with MIGEC, and V(D)J alignment was performed with MiXCR. Using edgeR on replicate PBMC samples, clonotypes were called vaccine-responding if FDR was below 0.01 and the log2 fold change was above 5 up to day 15. CD4 or CD8 identity was assigned to each bulk clonotype according to whether the clonotype was present at higher abundance in the sequenced CD4 repertoire or the sequenced CD8 repertoire. TCRdb reprocessed the public reads (quality trimming at Q25 with fastp, clone calling with MiXCR) and kept in-frame beta chains. Rows are unified per CDR3 protein, each entry keeping the most common DNA and genes. TCRdb's processing, not the study's, gives the V and J calls here. The sample table records 50,000 to 75,000 distinct CDR3 sequences; roughly 7.4% of these occur just once. Under 45% of the sample rests with the top ten.

This clonotype has at least ten counts. The specificity of this receptor is unknown. No clone much larger than this one lies a single base away; base qualities are absent. General conclusions and limits of the study: Because abundant contaminating clonotypes from the bulk population could be contained in FACS-sorted repertoires, computational filtering was required. A small fraction of clonotypes showed up in both the CD4 and CD8 compartments, probably as a result of convergent recombination. After the booster, most of the clones that had expanded following primary vaccination were detected again (almost 98% of CD4 and more than 85% of CD8), which suggests that memory was broadly maintained. Because the study included only a couple of donors, the extent to which the findings can be generalized is limited. Compared with the primary T-cell response, the secondary T-cell response was weaker but faster, peaking on day 5 rather than day 15.

The treatment or condition label of this sample denotes: live attenuated yellow fever vaccine strain. PBMCs were isolated from peripheral blood using a standard Ficoll-Paque protocol. Dynabeads CD4 and CD8 positive selection kits were used to isolate the CD4 and CD8 T-cell fractions. TriZol was used to extract RNA from bulk PBMCs, from CD4 and CD8 fractions, and from dextramer-positive and dextramer-negative fractions. The germline V gene encodes CDR1 MGHRA and CDR2 YSYEKL. The cysteine opens and the valine closes a CDR3 of 13 amino acids. The sequence is cut down to CDR3 DNA, 39 bases in frame from base 1. V and J lose 4 bases and 7 bases, and a span of 14 bases separates them.

The TCR was taken from a man between 18 and 29 years old who received the YFV17D yellow fever vaccine. In this chain, TRBV4-1 is recombined with TRBJ2-7; the D region possibly corresponds to TRBD2 (6 bases align). Specimen: CD8+ T cells sorted from PBMCs, collected on the day of the first yellow fever vaccination. The CDR3 is CASSLGLTGEQYV. The DNA sequence is given as TGCGCCAGCAGCCTTGGACTAACGGGGGAGCAGTACGTC.